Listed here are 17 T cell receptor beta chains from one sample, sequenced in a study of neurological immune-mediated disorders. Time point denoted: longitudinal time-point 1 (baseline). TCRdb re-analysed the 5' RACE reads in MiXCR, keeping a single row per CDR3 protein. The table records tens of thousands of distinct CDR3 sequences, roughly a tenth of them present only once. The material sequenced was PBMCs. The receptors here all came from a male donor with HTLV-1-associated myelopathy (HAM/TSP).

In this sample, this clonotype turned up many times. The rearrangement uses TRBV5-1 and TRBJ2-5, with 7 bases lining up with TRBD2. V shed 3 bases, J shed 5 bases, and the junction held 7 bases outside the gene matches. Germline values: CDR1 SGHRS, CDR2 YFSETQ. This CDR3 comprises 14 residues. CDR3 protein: CASSWGGGEETQYF. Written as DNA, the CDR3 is TGCGCCAGCAGCTGGGGGGGAGGCGAGGAGACCCAGTACTTC.

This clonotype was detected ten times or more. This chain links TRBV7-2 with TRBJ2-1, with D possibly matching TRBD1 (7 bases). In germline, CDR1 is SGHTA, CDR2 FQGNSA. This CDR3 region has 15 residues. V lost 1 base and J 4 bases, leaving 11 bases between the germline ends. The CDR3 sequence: CASSLDQGGYNEQFF. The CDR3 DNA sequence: TGTGCCAGCAGCTTAGATCAGGGGGGATACAATGAGCAGTTCTTC.

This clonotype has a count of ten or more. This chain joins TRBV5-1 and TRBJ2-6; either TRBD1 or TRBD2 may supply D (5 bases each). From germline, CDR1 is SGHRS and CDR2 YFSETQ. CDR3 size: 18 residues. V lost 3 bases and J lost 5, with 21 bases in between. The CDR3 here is CASSYRDRKTYWANVLTF. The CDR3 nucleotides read TGCGCCAGCAGCTACCGGGACCGAAAGACGTACTGGGCCAACGTCCTGACTTTC.

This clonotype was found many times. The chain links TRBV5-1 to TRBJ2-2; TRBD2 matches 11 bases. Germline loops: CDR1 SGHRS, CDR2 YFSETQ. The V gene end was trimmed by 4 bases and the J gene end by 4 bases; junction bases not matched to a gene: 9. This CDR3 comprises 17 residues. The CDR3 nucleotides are TGCGCCAGCAGCGTCCGAATAGCGGGGGGGCGCACCGGGGAGCTGTTTTTT. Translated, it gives CASSVRIAGGRTGELFF.

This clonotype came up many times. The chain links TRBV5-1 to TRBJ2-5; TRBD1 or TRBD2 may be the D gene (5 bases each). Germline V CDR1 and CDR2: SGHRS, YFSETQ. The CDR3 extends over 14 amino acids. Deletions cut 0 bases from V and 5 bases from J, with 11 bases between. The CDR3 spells CASSLGREGETQYF. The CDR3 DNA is TGCGCCAGCAGCTTGGGTCGAGAGGGGGAGACCCAGTACTTC.

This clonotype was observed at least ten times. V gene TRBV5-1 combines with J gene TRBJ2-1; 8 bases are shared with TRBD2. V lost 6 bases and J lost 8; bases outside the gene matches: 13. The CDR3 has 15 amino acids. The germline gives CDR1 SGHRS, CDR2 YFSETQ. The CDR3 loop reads CASMNGGALIHEQFF. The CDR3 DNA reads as TGCGCCAGCATGAACGGGGGGGCCCTGATCCATGAGCAGTTCTTC.

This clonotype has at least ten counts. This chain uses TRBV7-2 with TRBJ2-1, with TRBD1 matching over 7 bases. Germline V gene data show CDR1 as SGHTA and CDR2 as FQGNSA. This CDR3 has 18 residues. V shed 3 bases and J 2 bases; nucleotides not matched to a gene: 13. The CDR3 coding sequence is TGTGCCAGCAGCTTTCACCTGTACCGGGACAGACCCTACAATGAGCAGTTCTTC. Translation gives CASSFHLYRDRPYNEQFF.

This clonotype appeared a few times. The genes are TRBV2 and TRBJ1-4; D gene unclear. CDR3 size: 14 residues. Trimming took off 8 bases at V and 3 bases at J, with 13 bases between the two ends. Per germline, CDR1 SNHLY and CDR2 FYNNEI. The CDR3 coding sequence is TGTGCCAGCCAGCCCCGAACGTCTAATGAAAAACTGTTTTTT. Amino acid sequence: CASQPRTSNEKLFF.

The CDR3 reads CSAIAENEQFF. The CDR3 DNA sequence: TGCAGCGCGATAGCGGAAAATGAGCAGTTCTTC. The chain is built from TRBV29-1 and TRBJ2-1; D is perhaps TRBD2 (6 bases). This CDR3 has 11 residues. Germline V lookup: CDR1 SQVTM, CDR2 ANQGSEA. The ends were cut back, 7 bases at V and 7 bases at J, with 11 bases in the middle.

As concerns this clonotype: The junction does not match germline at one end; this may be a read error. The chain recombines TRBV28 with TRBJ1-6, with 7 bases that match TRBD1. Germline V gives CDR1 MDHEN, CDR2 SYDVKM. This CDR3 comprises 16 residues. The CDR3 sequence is CTSNPTGVALYSPLHF. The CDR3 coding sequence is TGTACCAGCAACCCAACAGGGGTCGCGTTGTATTCACCCCTCCACTTT.

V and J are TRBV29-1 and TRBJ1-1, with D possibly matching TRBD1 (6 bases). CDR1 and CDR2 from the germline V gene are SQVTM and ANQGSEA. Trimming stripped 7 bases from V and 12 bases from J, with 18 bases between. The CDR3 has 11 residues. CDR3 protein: CSAGGAEGTFF. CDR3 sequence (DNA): TGCAGCGCGGGGGGGGCGGAGGGGACTTTCTTT.

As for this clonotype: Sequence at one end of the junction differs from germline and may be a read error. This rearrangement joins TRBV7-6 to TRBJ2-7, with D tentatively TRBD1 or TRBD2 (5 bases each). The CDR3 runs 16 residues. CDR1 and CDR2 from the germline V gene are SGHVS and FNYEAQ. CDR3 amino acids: CANSFSAGRGTYEQYF. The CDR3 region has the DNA TGTGCCAACAGCTTCTCGGCAGGGAGAGGTACTTACGAGCAGTACTTC.

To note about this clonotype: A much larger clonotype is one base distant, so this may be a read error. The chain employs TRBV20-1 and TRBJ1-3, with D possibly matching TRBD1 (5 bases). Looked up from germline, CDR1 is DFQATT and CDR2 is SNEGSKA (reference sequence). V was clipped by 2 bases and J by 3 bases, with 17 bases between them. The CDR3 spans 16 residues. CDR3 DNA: TGCAGTGCTAGACAACCCGAGACAGCTATTGGAAACACCATATATTTT. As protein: CSARQPETAIGNTIYF.

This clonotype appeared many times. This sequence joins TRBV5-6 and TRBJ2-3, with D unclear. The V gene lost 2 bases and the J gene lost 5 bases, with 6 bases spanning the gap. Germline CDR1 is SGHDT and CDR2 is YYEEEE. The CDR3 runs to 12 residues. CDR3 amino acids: CASSLSIDTQYF. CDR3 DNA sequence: TGTGCCAGCAGCTTAAGTATAGATACGCAGTATTTT.

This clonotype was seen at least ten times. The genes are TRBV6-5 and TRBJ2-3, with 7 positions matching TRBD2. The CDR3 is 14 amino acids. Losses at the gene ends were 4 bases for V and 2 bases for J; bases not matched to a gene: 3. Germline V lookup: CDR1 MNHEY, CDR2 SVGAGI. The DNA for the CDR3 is TGTGCCAGCAGTTTCCGGGAGGTCACAGATACGCAGTATTTT. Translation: CASSFREVTDTQYF.

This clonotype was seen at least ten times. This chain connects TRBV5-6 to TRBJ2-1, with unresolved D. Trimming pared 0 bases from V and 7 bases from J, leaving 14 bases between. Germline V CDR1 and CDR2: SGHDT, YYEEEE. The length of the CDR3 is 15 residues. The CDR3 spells CASSLGHVLTNEQFF. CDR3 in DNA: TGTGCCAGCAGCTTGGGGCATGTCCTAACTAATGAGCAGTTCTTC.

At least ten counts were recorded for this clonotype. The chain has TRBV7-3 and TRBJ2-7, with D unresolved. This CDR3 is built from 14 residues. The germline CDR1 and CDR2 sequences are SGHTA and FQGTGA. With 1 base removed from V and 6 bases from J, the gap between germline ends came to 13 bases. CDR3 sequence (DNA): TGTGCCAGCAGCTTAATGGGCAGTGACTCCGAGCAGTACTTC. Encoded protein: CASSLMGSDSEQYF.